A selection of T cell receptor beta chains follows, all from one sample in a study of Ad26.COV2.S vaccination and SARS-CoV-2 variants. The table came from immunoSEQ multiplex PCR; TCRdb's copy has only in-frame clones and leaves some out. The repertoire has more than 120,000 clones, 86% of them found once; the top ten carry less than 6%. The source was peripheral blood, collected after recovery from COVID-19. These receptors were taken from a human donor who had recovered from COVID-19. Each CDR3 is given with its conserved first and last residue. A D gene is named only where the DNA matches it firmly. Clone sizes are given selectively: once, few, many, or a class where the clone is expanded.

d_gene	v_gene	abundance	j_gene	CDR3aa	CDR3nt
-	TRBV7-9	-	TRBJ2-1	CASSQAGGVPGNEQFF	TGTGCCAGCAGCCAGGCAGGGGGGGTGCCAGGCAATGAGCAGTTCTTC
-	TRBV3-1/TRBV3-2	-	TRBJ2-1	CASSQGTFEQFF	TGTGCCAGCAGCCAAGGGACTTTTGAGCAGTTCTTC
-	TRBV28	-	TRBJ1-2	CASSLVGRASGYTF	TGTGCCAGCAGTTTGGTCGGCAGGGCCTCTGGCTACACCTTC
-	TRBV27	-	TRBJ2-2	CASMANTGELFF	TGTGCCAGCATGGCGAACACCGGGGAGCTGTTTTTT
-	TRBV30	-	TRBJ1-1	CAWVSLGAEAFF	TGTGCCTGGGTTAGCCTGGGGGCTGAAGCTTTCTTT
-	TRBV5-4	-	TRBJ2-2	CASSVTGRGGGELFF	TGTGCCAGCAGCGTGACAGGGAGGGGCGGCGGGGAGCTGTTTTTT
-	TRBV9	-	TRBJ2-7	CASSVGTGRHYEQYF	TGTGCCAGCAGCGTAGGGACGGGGAGACACTACGAGCAGTACTTC
-	TRBV15	-	TRBJ2-3	CATSVKGIRDTQYF	TGTGCCACCTCCGTGAAGGGCATTAGAGATACGCAGTATTTT
-	TRBV6-5	-	TRBJ1-5	CASSYLGQPQHF	TGTGCCAGCAGTTACTTGGGCCAGCCCCAGCATTTT
-	TRBV5-4	-	TRBJ1-3	CASSLLPAASSGNTIYF	TGTGCCAGCAGCCTACTCCCTGCTGCTAGCTCTGGAAACACCATATATTTT
-	TRBV7-9	-	TRBJ2-1	CASSLQPLDEQFF	TGTGCCAGCAGCTTACAACCCCTTGATGAGCAGTTCTTC
-	TRBV9	-	TRBJ1-4	CASSAINEKLFF	TGTGCCAGCAGCGCTATTAATGAAAAACTGTTTTTT
TRBD2	TRBV27	-	TRBJ2-3	CASSFLAGTDTQYF	TGTGCCAGCAGTTTCCTAGCGGGCACAGATACGCAGTATTTT
TRBD1	TRBV19	-	TRBJ2-2	CASYDRGSTGELFF	TGTGCCAGTTATGACAGGGGCTCCACCGGGGAGCTGTTTTTT
-	TRBV6-1	-	TRBJ2-7	CASSEPGRMIYEQYF	TGTGCCAGCAGTGAACCGGGACGGATGATCTACGAGCAGTACTTC
-	TRBV4-3	-	TRBJ2-7	CASSPTFGAYEQYF	TGCGCCAGCAGCCCCACGTTTGGGGCCTACGAGCAGTACTTC
-	TRBV27	-	TRBJ1-5	CASSSTGAWQPQHF	TGTGCCAGCAGTTCAACGGGGGCATGGCAGCCCCAGCATTTT
-	TRBV30	-	TRBJ2-1	CAWRILNEQFF	TGTGCCTGGAGGATTTTAAATGAGCAGTTCTTC
-	TRBV18	-	TRBJ1-6	CASSVMDPSSYNSPLHF	TGTGCCAGCTCAGTGATGGATCCGAGCTCCTATAATTCACCCCTCCACTTT
-	TRBV12-3/TRBV12-4	-	TRBJ2-1	CASSKRNEQFF	TGTGCCAGCAGTAAACGGAATGAGCAGTTCTTC
TRBD1	TRBV3-1/TRBV3-2	-	TRBJ1-2	CASSQGQGAYGYTF	TGTGCCAGCAGCCAGGGACAGGGGGCCTATGGCTACACCTTC
-	TRBV6-5	-	TRBJ1-1	CASSWGGMNTEAFF	TGTGCCAGCAGTTGGGGGGGAATGAACACTGAAGCTTTCTTT
-	TRBV2	-	TRBJ1-3	CASSQSSGNTIYF	TGTGCCAGCAGTCAGAGCTCTGGAAACACCATATATTTT
-	TRBV11-2	-	TRBJ1-6	CASSFLGVDSPLHF	TGTGCCAGCAGCTTTTTGGGGGTTGACTCACCCCTCCACTTT
-	TRBV4-3	-	TRBJ2-5	CASSQGAGETQYF	TGCGCCAGCAGCCAAGGGGCCGGAGAGACCCAGTACTTC
TRBD2	TRBV25-1	-	TRBJ2-1	CASRSSGGANEQFF	TGTGCCAGCAGGAGTAGCGGGGGGGCGAATGAGCAGTTCTTC
-	TRBV28	-	TRBJ2-7	CASRKGLLRPEQYF	TGTGCCAGCAGGAAAGGACTCCTCCGGCCCGAGCAGTACTTC
TRBD1	TRBV29-1	many	TRBJ1-1	CSGGQGERTEAFF	TGCAGCGGGGGACAGGGGGAAAGAACTGAAGCTTTCTTT
TRBD1	TRBV5-5	-	TRBJ2-7	CASSLWLTGDHEQYF	TGTGCCAGCAGCTTGTGGCTGACAGGGGACCACGAGCAGTACTTC
-	TRBV7-2	-	TRBJ2-5	CASSLEIETQYF	TGTGCCAGCAGCTTAGAGATAGAGACCCAGTACTTC
-	TRBV4-1	-	TRBJ2-7	CASSPGEVGYEQYF	TGCGCCAGCAGTCCAGGGGAGGTCGGCTACGAGCAGTACTTC
-	TRBV7-9	-	TRBJ2-3	CASSFLTTSVGPDTQYF	TGTGCCAGCAGCTTCCTCACCACCTCGGTTGGGCCAGATACGCAGTATTTT
-	TRBV5-6	-	TRBJ2-2	CASSSDTGELFF	TGTGCCAGCAGCTCCGACACCGGGGAGCTGTTTTTT
-	TRBV2	-	TRBJ2-3	CASSELGARDTQYF	TGTGCCAGCAGTGAATTAGGAGCGCGAGATACGCAGTATTTT
-	TRBV10-3	-	TRBJ1-5	CAISPEGAGQPQHF	TGTGCCATCAGTCCTGAAGGGGCGGGCCAGCCCCAGCATTTT
-	TRBV5-1	-	TRBJ1-5	CASSLVGVRCFNQPQHF	TGCGCCAGCAGCTTGGTGGGAGTCCGATGCTTCAATCAGCCCCAGCATTTT
-	TRBV7-2	-	TRBJ2-2	CASSLAYSYSNTGELFF	TGTGCCAGCAGCTTAGCCTACAGTTACTCGAACACCGGGGAGCTGTTTTTT
-	TRBV7-9	once	TRBJ2-1	CASSFNEQFF	TGTGCCAGCAGCTTCAATGAGCAGTTCTTC
-	TRBV19	-	TRBJ1-5	CASNFGGGGQPQHF	TGTGCCAGTAACTTTGGGGGAGGAGGTCAGCCCCAGCATTTT
-	TRBV10-1	-	TRBJ1-2	CAGKLCGYTF	TGCGCCGGGAAACTCTGTGGCTACACCTTC
-	TRBV28	-	TRBJ2-1	CASSSTGLPAGEQFF	TGTGCCAGCAGTTCTACCGGGTTGCCAGCAGGGGAGCAGTTCTTC
-	TRBV11-3	-	TRBJ2-7	CASSLTSSYEQYF	TGTGCCAGCAGCTTAACGAGCTCCTACGAGCAGTACTTC
-	TRBV4-3	-	TRBJ1-3	CASSQDREPTGNTIYF	TGCGCCAGCAGCCAAGATCGGGAGCCGACTGGAAACACCATATATTTT
-	TRBV20-1	-	TRBJ1-2	CSPGGLGGYTF	TGCAGTCCGGGAGGTCTCGGCGGCTACACCTTC
-	TRBV24-1	-	TRBJ2-2	CATRARTSNTGELFF	TGTGCCACCAGGGCCCGGACTTCGAACACCGGGGAGCTGTTTTTT
-	TRBV6-2/TRBV6-3	few	TRBJ1-5	CASSYSKIRVHQPQHF	TGTGCCAGCAGTTACTCGAAGATCAGGGTTCATCAGCCCCAGCATTTT
-	TRBV4-1	-	TRBJ2-7	CASSQIYGASGAYEQYF	TGCGCCAGCAGCCAAATATACGGGGCGAGCGGCGCCTACGAGCAGTACTTC
TRBD1	TRBV28	-	TRBJ2-2	CASGVGQGWTGELFF	TGTGCCAGCGGAGTCGGACAGGGTTGGACCGGGGAGCTGTTTTTT
TRBD1	TRBV28	-	TRBJ2-7	CASSFRQGAYEQYF	TGTGCCAGCAGTTTTCGACAGGGGGCTTACGAGCAGTACTTC
-	TRBV19	many	TRBJ2-7	CASSMEGWGYEQYF	TGTGCCAGTAGTATGGAAGGGTGGGGCTACGAGCAGTACTTC
-	TRBV6-5	-	TRBJ2-5	CASKPTGAAGETQYF	TGTGCCAGCAAACCGACAGGAGCGGCGGGAGAGACCCAGTACTTC
-	TRBV29-1	-	TRBJ2-2	CSVKDGKYTGELFF	TGCAGCGTTAAGGACGGTAAGTACACCGGGGAGCTGTTTTTT
-	TRBV24-1	-	TRBJ2-3	CATSDSGRRSTDTQYF	TGTGCCACCAGTGATTCGGGCAGGAGAAGCACAGATACGCAGTATTTT
TRBD1	TRBV5-6	-	TRBJ1-6	CASSWVQGVSSPLHF	TGTGCCAGCAGCTGGGTACAGGGGGTGTCCTCACCCCTCCACTTT